This T cell receptor (beta chain) was identified in a study of chemoradiotherapy in HPV16-positive cancers. Study-wide findings and caveats: Only two HPV16-positive patients supplied the functional HPV-specificity definition. Non-HPV-specific T cells did not expand in tumors during treatment, whereas candidate HPV-specific clones and E7-related motifs did.

CDR3 length: 16 residues. Losses at the gene ends were 9 bases for V and 3 bases for J; bases not matched to a gene: 10. Germline V gives CDR1 LNHDA, CDR2 SQIVND (reference sequence). Repeated repertoire sampling spanned the course of chemoradiotherapy. To note about this clone: Antigen specificity is unknown.

Clones were read by immunoSEQ multiplex PCR, and TCRdb kept only the in-frame ones, dropping some. The profile shows roughly 9,300 clones, roughly two thirds of them singletons. V gene TRBV19 combines with J gene TRBJ2-1, with 11 nucleotides matching TRBD1. This specimen was taken from a patient who underwent chemoradiotherapy. The TCR sequence derives from a human donor with HPV-associated anogenital cancer. DNA of the CDR3: TGTGCCAGCCGTAACTCCGGGACAGGGGGCTACAATGAGCAGTTCTTC. This gives the protein CASRNSGTGGYNEQFF.